A selection of T cell receptor beta chains follows, all from one sample in a study of T cell repertoires in cytomegalovirus infection. From the reads, TCRdb called clonotypes with MiXCR, one entry per CDR3 protein. The sample includes around 630,000 distinct CDR3 sequences, less than 25% of them seen just once. Sequencing input: CD8+ T cells from PBMCs. The receptors here all came from a human donor in good health (CMV status not recorded). Some clones in this sample may be carry-over from other donors' samples. CDR3s include the opening cysteine and the closing phenylalanine or tryptophan. The D gene is left open where the match is weak. Clone size is stated in some rows and not others, as once, few, many or a class when expanded.

v_gene,abundance,d_gene,len,j_gene,CDR3aa,CDR3nt
TRBV15,NA,NA,13,TRBJ1-1,CATRKTPNTEAFF,TGTGCCACCAGAAAAACCCCCAACACTGAAGCTTTCTTT
TRBV14,few,NA,16,TRBJ2-2,CASRDSVSANTGELFF,TGTGCCAGCAGGGACTCCGTGTCAGCGAACACCGGGGAGCTGTTTTTT
TRBV12-3/TRBV12-4,NA,NA,13,TRBJ2-5,CASTPENLGTQYF,TGTGCCAGCACCCCGGAGAATCTGGGGACCCAGTACTTC
TRBV6-5,many,NA,14,TRBJ1-1,CASSYSASGTEAFF,TGTGCCAGCAGTTACTCGGCGAGCGGCACTGAAGCTTTCTTT
TRBV28,NA,TRBD1,17,TRBJ2-3,CASSSGTGAGGPDTQYF,TGTGCCAGCAGTTCCGGGACAGGGGCCGGAGGCCCAGATACGCAGTATTTT
TRBV13,NA,NA,18,TRBJ2-2,CASSLVATTATNTGELFF,TGTGCCAGCAGCTTAGTGGCCACGACAGCCACGAACACCGGGGAGCTGTTTTTT
TRBV27,NA,NA,14,TRBJ1-1,CASSYRRLGTEAFF,TGTGCCAGCAGTTACAGGAGATTGGGCACTGAAGCTTTCTTT
TRBV10-2,few,NA,14,TRBJ2-2,CASYYTAGTGELFF,TGCGCCAGCTACTACACCGCCGGCACCGGGGAGCTGTTTTTT
TRBV5-4,few,NA,12,TRBJ2-1,CASRLAPNEQFF,TGTGCCAGTAGGCTAGCTCCCAATGAGCAGTTCTTC
TRBV14,few,TRBD1,18,TRBJ2-7,CASSQREGQGTGRYEQYF,TGTGCCAGCAGCCAAAGGGAAGGACAAGGGACAGGGCGATACGAGCAGTACTTC
TRBV7-9,few,NA,15,TRBJ2-5,CASSWGPVDGETQYF,TGTGCCAGCAGCTGGGGCCCCGTCGACGGAGAGACCCAGTACTTC
TRBV5-1,few,TRBD1,14,TRBJ1-2,CASSILTGTYGYTF,TGCGCCAGCAGCATCTTGACAGGGACCTATGGCTACACCTTC
TRBV5-1,NA,TRBD2,15,TRBJ2-1,CASSSNGGAYNEQFF,TGCGCCAGCAGTTCCAATGGGGGGGCCTACAATGAGCAGTTCTTC
TRBV20-1,NA,NA,13,TRBJ2-3,CSAEGPREDTQYF,TGCAGTGCTGAAGGGCCCAGGGAAGATACGCAGTATTTT
TRBV2,few,NA,15,TRBJ1-1,CASRQPTRMNTEAFF,TGTGCCAGCAGGCAACCAACACGGATGAACACTGAAGCTTTCTTT
TRBV14,few,NA,13,TRBJ2-1,CASSQGTLDEQFF,TGTGCCAGCAGCCAAGGGACTTTGGATGAGCAGTTCTTC
TRBV12-3/TRBV12-4,few,NA,16,TRBJ2-3,CASKIRRGPHTDTQYF,TGTGCCAGCAAAATCAGGCGGGGGCCCCACACAGATACGCAGTATTTT
TRBV7-8,many,NA,16,TRBJ2-3,CASSLSSRGSTDTQYF,TGTGCCAGCAGCTTATCTAGTAGGGGTTCCACAGATACGCAGTATTTT
TRBV7-8,many,NA,16,TRBJ1-1,CASSLVGGYLNTEAFF,TGTGCCAGCAGCTTAGTAGGAGGATACCTGAACACTGAAGCTTTCTTT
TRBV7-2,many,NA,16,TRBJ2-6,CASRSGLLSGANVLTF,TGTGCCAGCAGGTCGGGACTCCTATCCGGGGCCAACGTCCTGACTTTC
TRBV7-8,many,NA,16,TRBJ2-2,CASSPNDPRGSGELFF,TGTGCCAGCAGCCCAAACGACCCCCGCGGGTCCGGGGAGCTGTTTTTT
TRBV25-1,few,NA,12,TRBJ1-6,CASSGFGSPLHF,TGTGCCAGCTCAGGGTTTGGATCACCCCTCCACTTT
TRBV27,once,NA,11,TRBJ2-5,CACGRQETQYF,TGTGCCTGCGGTCGACAAGAGACCCAGTACTTC
TRBV29-1,NA,NA,12,TRBJ1-2,CSVEKEGYGYTF,TGCAGCGTTGAAAAGGAGGGGTATGGCTACACCTTC
TRBV2,NA,NA,16,TRBJ2-1,CASGGTAHYSYNEQFF,TGTGCCAGCGGGGGGACAGCGCATTACTCCTACAATGAGCAGTTCTTC
TRBV14,NA,NA,15,TRBJ2-1,CASSPGFWSYNEQFF,TGTGCCAGCAGCCCAGGGTTTTGGTCCTACAATGAGCAGTTCTTC
TRBV7-8,many,NA,18,TRBJ1-2,CASSSERRPSSFLYGYTF,TGTGCCAGCAGCTCCGAACGAAGACCCAGCTCTTTTCTTTATGGCTACACCTTC
TRBV27,NA,NA,16,TRBJ2-7,CASSLGSGGGPYEQYF,TGTGCCAGCAGTTTAGGATCCGGGGGCGGCCCTTACGAGCAGTACTTC
TRBV4-1,few,NA,15,TRBJ2-7,CASSLRDTKTYEQYF,TGCGCCAGCAGCCTACGGGACACCAAAACTTACGAGCAGTACTTC
TRBV20-1,many,TRBD2,16,TRBJ2-1,CSARAAGWGSYNEQFF,TGCAGTGCTCGTGCAGCGGGATGGGGATCCTACAATGAGCAGTTCTTC
TRBV27,many,NA,13,TRBJ2-7,CASSFADAYEQYF,TGTGCCAGCAGTTTCGCAGACGCCTACGAGCAGTACTTC
TRBV9,few,TRBD1,15,TRBJ2-1,CASSVAGTDYNEQFF,TGTGCCAGCAGCGTAGCGGGGACAGACTACAATGAGCAGTTCTTC
TRBV6-2/TRBV6-3,few,NA,16,TRBJ2-1,CASSYPRRDMVSEQFF,TGTGCCAGCAGTTACCCCCGCCGGGACATGGTTTCGGAGCAGTTCTTC
TRBV11-1,many,TRBD2,17,TRBJ2-1,CASRDSTSGGAYNEQFF,TGTGCCAGCAGGGACAGCACTAGCGGGGGAGCCTACAATGAGCAGTTCTTC
TRBV6-2/TRBV6-3,few,NA,13,TRBJ2-1,CASSNVDYNEQFF,TGTGCCAGCAGTAACGTGGACTACAATGAGCAGTTCTTC
TRBV4-1,NA,NA,15,TRBJ1-2,CASSEVDRYESGYTF,TGCGCCAGCAGCGAAGTCGACAGGTACGAGAGTGGCTACACCTTC
TRBV29-1,NA,NA,11,TRBJ2-2,CSVTNTGELFF,TGCAGCGTCACGAACACCGGGGAGCTGTTTTTT
TRBV7-9,few,NA,16,TRBJ2-3,CASSPAGAYSTDTQYF,TGTGCCAGCAGCCCAGCAGGGGCCTATAGCACAGATACGCAGTATTTT
TRBV29-1,few,TRBD1,14,TRBJ2-1,CSVSGTVSYNEQFF,TGCAGCGTATCCGGGACAGTCTCCTACAATGAGCAGTTCTTC
TRBV7-2,many,TRBD2,15,TRBJ2-7,CASSSPASGAYEQYF,TGTGCCAGCAGCTCCCCGGCTAGCGGGGCGTACGAGCAGTACTTC
TRBV19,few,NA,14,TRBJ1-2,CASSLPGAGVGYTF,TGTGCCAGTAGTCTCCCCGGGGCTGGCGTGGGCTACACCTTC
TRBV20-1,NA,TRBD1,16,TRBJ1-1,CSASEVGTGAVTEAFF,TGCAGTGCTAGTGAAGTTGGGACAGGGGCAGTAACTGAAGCTTTCTTT
TRBV4-1,NA,TRBD1,13,TRBJ1-1,CASSPRAGQEAFF,TGCGCCAGCAGCCCCCGAGCGGGACAGGAAGCTTTCTTT
TRBV29-1,NA,NA,13,TRBJ1-1,CSCFVGGGTEAFF,TGCAGCTGCTTTGTAGGGGGGGGGACTGAAGCTTTCTTT
TRBV7-9,many,TRBD1,16,TRBJ2-5,CASSSKGQGNQETQYF,TGTGCCAGCAGCTCCAAGGGACAGGGGAACCAAGAGACCCAGTACTTC
TRBV2,few,NA,18,TRBJ1-5,CASSDEGRWTRGDQPQHF,TGTGCCAGCAGTGACGAAGGCCGTTGGACAAGAGGGGATCAGCCCCAGCATTTT
TRBV4-2,few,NA,16,TRBJ2-3,CASSSGGQYSTDTQYF,TGTGCCAGCAGCTCCGGGGGACAGTATAGCACAGATACGCAGTATTTT
TRBV20-1,NA,NA,15,TRBJ2-3,CSVRTGAGVTDTQYF,TGCAGTGTCAGAACCGGGGCAGGGGTCACAGATACGCAGTATTTT
TRBV2,few,NA,13,TRBJ2-1,CASSVDSSNEQFF,TGTGCCAGCAGTGTGGACAGTAGCAATGAGCAGTTCTTC
TRBV6-1,many,TRBD2,16,TRBJ2-5,CASSEVAGVDQETQYF,TGTGCCAGCAGTGAAGTGGCGGGGGTGGACCAAGAGACCCAGTACTTC
TRBV13,NA,NA,13,TRBJ2-5,CASSLAESQTQYF,TGTGCCAGCAGCTTAGCTGAGAGCCAGACCCAGTACTTC
TRBV7-6,many,NA,12,TRBJ2-1,CASSPYENEQFF,TGTGCCAGCAGTCCATATGAGAATGAGCAGTTCTTC
TRBV20-1,NA,TRBD1,18,TRBJ1-5,CSARDPPDRVFIGQPQHF,TGCAGTGCTAGAGATCCCCCGGACAGGGTTTTCATAGGTCAGCCCCAGCATTTT